This T cell receptor (beta chain) was found in a study of radiation and T cells in renal cell carcinoma. This clone is a singleton in its sample. No antigen is known for it. Libraries were prepared by immunoSEQ multiplex PCR; TCRdb keeps only in-frame clonotypes and omits some of them. The sample yields 120,000 to 150,000 clones, around nine tenths seen once. The time point here: blood 4 weeks post-SBRT, at nephrectomy. Specified treatment: 15 Gy SBRT to primary tumor, nephrectomy 4 weeks later. Blood was sampled at baseline, 2 weeks and 4 weeks after SBRT. The tumor was a clear cell renal cell carcinoma. The study's findings and limits: From baseline, blood top tumor clonotypes peaked at 2 weeks post-radiation.

The sequencing here drew on blood, taken from a patient whose treatment included radiotherapy and nephrectomy. This receptor was obtained from a woman in her 50s with renal cell carcinoma.

The chain's CDR3 is CASSLDTGGGYGYTF. Here the CDR3 DNA reads TGTGCCAGCAGCTTAGATACAGGGGGTGGCTATGGCTACACCTTC. V gene TRBV7-2 combines with J gene TRBJ1-2; 8 nucleotides agree with TRBD1. The V gene's germline CDR1 is SGHTA and CDR2 FQGNSA. The CDR3 covers 15 residues. The ends lost 1 base at V and 4 bases at J; junction bases unmatched: 5.